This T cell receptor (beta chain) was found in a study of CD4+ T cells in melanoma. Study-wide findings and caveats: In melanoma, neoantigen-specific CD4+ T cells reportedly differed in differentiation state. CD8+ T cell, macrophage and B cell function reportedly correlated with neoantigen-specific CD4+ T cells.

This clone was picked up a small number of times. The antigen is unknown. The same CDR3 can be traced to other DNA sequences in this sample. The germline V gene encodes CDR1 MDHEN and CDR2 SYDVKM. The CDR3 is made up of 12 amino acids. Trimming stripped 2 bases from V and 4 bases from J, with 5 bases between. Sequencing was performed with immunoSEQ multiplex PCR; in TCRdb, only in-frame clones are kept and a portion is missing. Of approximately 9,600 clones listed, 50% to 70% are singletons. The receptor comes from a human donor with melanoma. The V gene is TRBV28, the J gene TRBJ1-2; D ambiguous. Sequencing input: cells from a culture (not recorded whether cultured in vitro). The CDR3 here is CASSLRLYGYTF. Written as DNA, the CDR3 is TGTGCCAGCAGTTTACGTCTCTATGGCTACACCTTC.